These T cell receptor beta chains were read from a single sample in a study of OX40 agonist ivuxolimab in advanced cancers. Profiled with immunoSEQ multiplex PCR; TCRdb holds only in-frame clones, not every one. Here the sample spans 55,000 to 90,000 clones, 88% being singletons. Sequenced material: CD4+ or CD8+ T cells sorted from blood, taken in a trial of the OX40 agonist ivuxolimab. These TCRs come from an adult with an advanced solid tumor such as melanoma, head and neck, liver or kidney cancer. The CDR3 runs from the conserved cysteine through the conserved F or W. Each record gives: D gene, V gene, J gene, clone size, CDR3 DNA, CDR3 protein. The D gene is left open where the match is weak. Not every row has a clone size; where given, it reads once, few, many or a size class.

NA,TRBV27,TRBJ2-3,NA,TGTGCCAGCAGCAAGGACCAGCCCTATAGCACAGATACGCAGTATTTT,CASSKDQPYSTDTQYF
NA,TRBV5-8,TRBJ2-1,NA,TGTGCCAGCAGCAAACAGGGACAAGAGCAGTTCTTC,CASSKQGQEQFF
TRBD2,TRBV7-9,TRBJ2-5,NA,TGTGCCAGCAGCCAAGGCGGGGGGGTGACCCAGTACTTC,CASSQGGGVTQYF
NA,TRBV5-5,TRBJ2-3,NA,TGTGCCAGCAGCTTGGAAGTGGTGTTCACAGATACGCAGTATTTT,CASSLEVVFTDTQYF
TRBD1,TRBV28,TRBJ2-5,NA,TGTGCCAGCAGAAAGGGACAGGGGGCTAACCAAGAGACCCAGTACTTC,CASRKGQGANQETQYF
TRBD2,TRBV4-2,TRBJ2-7,few,TGTGCCAGCAGCCAAGGGAGCGGGATCATGAACGAGCAGTACTTC,CASSQGSGIMNEQYF
NA,TRBV28,TRBJ2-3,NA,TGTGCCAGCAGATCAGGGACTAGCACAGATACGCAGTATTTT,CASRSGTSTDTQYF
TRBD1,TRBV18,TRBJ2-7,NA,TGTGCCAGCTCACCCGGGACAGGTAGTTACCACGAGCAGTACTTC,CASSPGTGSYHEQYF
TRBD1,TRBV7-9,TRBJ2-7,once,TGTGCCAGCAGCTTATGTGTTGGGACAGGGGATTGCGAGCAGTACTTC,CASSLCVGTGDCEQYF
TRBD2,TRBV18,TRBJ2-7,NA,TGTGCCAGCTCACCACTTCCGGGGGGGGCCTACGAGCAGTACTTC,CASSPLPGGAYEQYF
TRBD1,TRBV15,TRBJ1-5,NA,TGTGCCACCAGCAGAGGCCCCTTTACAGGGGGTAAGGGTCAGCCCCAGCATTTT,CATSRGPFTGGKGQPQHF
NA,TRBV30,TRBJ1-5,NA,TGTGCCCGGGGGGGGCTCTATAGCAATCAGCCCCAGCATTTT,CARGGLYSNQPQHF
NA,TRBV2,TRBJ1-1,few,TGTGCCAGCAGTGAGAACAGGGAGAACACTGAAGCTTTCTTT,CASSENRENTEAFF
TRBD1,TRBV5-4,TRBJ1-4,NA,TGTGCCAGCAGCTTGGGGGGGACAGGGGAAAAACTGTTTTTT,CASSLGGTGEKLFF
TRBD2,TRBV5-4,TRBJ2-1,NA,TGTGCCAGCAGCGGGCTAGCGGGCTACAATGAGCAGTTCTTC,CASSGLAGYNEQFF
NA,TRBV29-1,TRBJ1-1,NA,TGCAGCGTTACAATTCTTATGAACACTGAAGCTTTCTTT,CSVTILMNTEAFF
NA,TRBV6-5,TRBJ2-3,NA,TGTGCCAGCCGTCCGGGGGTTAGCACAGATACGCAGTATTTT,CASRPGVSTDTQYF
NA,TRBV7-9,TRBJ2-3,NA,TGTGCCAGCGGAACCACAGATACGCAGTATTTT,CASGTTDTQYF
NA,TRBV2,TRBJ1-3,NA,TGTGCCAGCAGTTTAACAGTAGCTGGAAACACCATATATTTT,CASSLTVAGNTIYF
NA,TRBV7-8,TRBJ1-1,NA,TGTGCCAGCAGGGGTGGGTTGAACACTGAAGCTTTCTTT,CASRGGLNTEAFF
TRBD1,TRBV6-6,TRBJ1-3,NA,TGTGCCAGCAGTAGACAGGGTGACACCATATATTTT,CASSRQGDTIYF
NA,TRBV7-7,TRBJ2-5,NA,TGTGCTAGCACCCCTTCTAGGCAGGAGACCCAGTACTTC,CASTPSRQETQYF
TRBD1,TRBV2,TRBJ1-1,NA,TGTGCCACAGGGGGGACAGGGGGCACTGAAGCTTTCTTT,CATGGTGGTEAFF
TRBD1,TRBV9,TRBJ2-7,once,TGTGCCAGCAGCGTAGCTCCCCACAGGGGCGAGCAGTACTTC,CASSVAPHRGEQYF
NA,TRBV9,TRBJ1-6,few,TGTGCCAGCAGCGGGGGGAGGCCACCCCTCCACTTT,CASSGGRPPLHF
TRBD1,TRBV27,TRBJ2-2,once,TGTGCCAGCAACCGGGACAGAACGACCGGGGAGCTGTTTTTT,CASNRDRTTGELFF
TRBD1,TRBV7-2,TRBJ2-5,NA,TGTGCCAGCAGCTCAGAGACAGGGATTTTAAAGACCCAGTACTTC,CASSSETGILKTQYF
TRBD1,TRBV6-1,TRBJ2-7,NA,TGTGCCAGCAGTGATTGGCAGGGGGCGCGGGAGCAGTACTTC,CASSDWQGAREQYF
NA,TRBV27,TRBJ2-3,NA,TGTGCCAGCAGAGAAGGGCTGGGGACAGATACGCAGTATTTT,CASREGLGTDTQYF
NA,TRBV10-2,TRBJ2-5,NA,TGCGCCAGCAGCGCAATCGAGACCCAGTACTTC,CASSAIETQYF
TRBD1,TRBV7-8,TRBJ2-7,NA,TGTGCCAGCAGCTTATCGCTCGGGACAGGGGATTACGAGCAGTACTTC,CASSLSLGTGDYEQYF
NA,TRBV29-1,TRBJ2-7,NA,TGCAGCGCGGGCGCTGGGGGGGAGCAGTACTTC,CSAGAGGEQYF
TRBD1,TRBV5-1,TRBJ2-5,NA,TGCGCCAGCAGCTTGCAAGGGGGCGGAGAGACCCAGTACTTC,CASSLQGGGETQYF
NA,TRBV7-9,TRBJ1-1,NA,TGTGCCGGCCATGTTATGAACACTGAAGCTTTCTTT,CAGHVMNTEAFF
TRBD1,TRBV7-2,TRBJ2-7,NA,TGTGCCAGCAGCCCTGTAGGAGGACAGGGCCACGAGCAGTACTTC,CASSPVGGQGHEQYF
NA,TRBV7-9,TRBJ2-3,NA,TGTGCCAGCAGCTTACTGGGACTCCGGGCGGATACGCAGTATTTT,CASSLLGLRADTQYF
NA,TRBV6-5,TRBJ1-1,NA,TGTGCCAGCAGTTACGGAGAGGAGGACACTGAAGCTTTCTTT,CASSYGEEDTEAFF
NA,TRBV7-9,TRBJ1-3,NA,TGTGCCAGCAGCTTAGTATGGGGGACACACTCTGGAAACACCATATATTTT,CASSLVWGTHSGNTIYF
NA,TRBV7-9,TRBJ1-4,few,TGTGCCAGCAGCTCAGACGCGGGACTGAGACTGTTTTTT,CASSSDAGLRLFF
TRBD1,TRBV10-3,TRBJ2-3,once,TGTGCCATCAAAGGACAGGGGACAGATACGCAGTATTTT,CAIKGQGTDTQYF
TRBD2,TRBV9,TRBJ2-3,NA,TGTGCCAGCAGCGTAGTAGAACGGGGGGACACAGATACGCAGTATTTT,CASSVVERGDTDTQYF
NA,TRBV10-3,TRBJ2-7,NA,TGTGCCATCAGTGAGAGGGACAACTCCTACGAGCAGTACTTC,CAISERDNSYEQYF
NA,TRBV14,TRBJ1-2,NA,TGTGCCAGCAGCCCCTTCGGGGACGGCTACACCTTC,CASSPFGDGYTF
NA,TRBV19,TRBJ2-7,NA,TGTGCCAGTAGCTCCATAGTGGATTCTTACGAGCAGTACTTC,CASSSIVDSYEQYF
TRBD2,TRBV19,TRBJ2-2,NA,TGTGCCAGTAGTCCCCATAGCGGGAGGCACACCGGGGAGCTGTTTTTT,CASSPHSGRHTGELFF
NA,TRBV11-1,TRBJ2-1,NA,TGTGCCAGCAGCTTAGCGCGAGAGAGGGTGCATGAGCAGTTCTTC,CASSLARERVHEQFF
TRBD2,TRBV5-8,TRBJ2-1,NA,TGTGCCAGCAGCCGGTGGCGGGAGAAGAATGAGCAGTTCTTC,CASSRWREKNEQFF
NA,TRBV20-1,TRBJ2-5,NA,TGCAGTCCTGGGACGGCGGAGACCCAGTACTTC,CSPGTAETQYF
NA,TRBV6-6,TRBJ2-2,NA,TGTGCCAGCAGTAGGGGTCCGAACACCGGGGAGCTGTTTTTT,CASSRGPNTGELFF
TRBD1,TRBV6-5,TRBJ1-2,once,TGTGCCAGCAGCGCCCGGACAGGTCCCAGTGGCTACACCTTC,CASSARTGPSGYTF
TRBD1,TRBV9,TRBJ1-2,few,TGTGCCAGCAGCGCCACGGGGACAGGGTCCGGCTACACCTTC,CASSATGTGSGYTF
TRBD2,TRBV30,TRBJ2-7,NA,TGTGCCTGGGAGACTAGCGGGGCCAACTACGAGCAGTACTTC,CAWETSGANYEQYF
TRBD1,TRBV7-2,TRBJ1-2,NA,TGTGCCAGCAGCCAGGGGGCCGGCTATGGCTACACCTTC,CASSQGAGYGYTF
NA,TRBV9,TRBJ2-3,NA,TGTGCCAGCAGCACCCAGTCCCTAGCGGATACGCAGTATTTT,CASSTQSLADTQYF
TRBD1,TRBV15,TRBJ1-5,few,TGTGCCACCAGCAGGGGACAGGCCTCTAATCAGCCCCAGCATTTT,CATSRGQASNQPQHF
TRBD2,TRBV10-3,TRBJ2-1,NA,TGTGCCATCAGTGAGTCAATGAGACTAGCCACCCTCTTC,CAISESMRLATLF
TRBD2,TRBV7-9,TRBJ2-7,NA,TGTGCCAGCAGCAGGACTAGCGGTGGAAGTAGGAGCTCCTACGAGCAGTACTTC,CASSRTSGGSRSSYEQYF
NA,TRBV28,TRBJ1-2,NA,TGTGCCAGCAACTCGGGCATAAACTATGGCTACACCTTC,CASNSGINYGYTF
NA,TRBV10-3,TRBJ2-5,NA,TGTGCCATCAGGGGCCTAGACCAGAAAGAGACCCAGTACTTC,CAIRGLDQKETQYF
NA,TRBV19,TRBJ1-2,NA,TGTGCCAGTAGTACCGGACTTCCAGGGGGCTACACCTTC,CASSTGLPGGYTF